One and the same sample provided the 13 T cell receptor beta chains below, sequenced in a study of T-cell memory formation after mild COVID-19. TCRdb re-called the 5' RACE reads with MiXCR, one entry per CDR3 protein. The sample carries more than 300,000 distinct CDR3 sequences, 20% recorded once. Sequenced input: PBMCs or a T cell subset sorted from them (not recorded which). These receptors originate from a man between 18 and 35 years old who had mild COVID-19 (a few samples of this study predate the infection). Cell type and time point are not known.

On this clonotype: At one end the junction does not follow the germline gene, possibly because of a read error. The J gene is TRBJ2-1, the V gene TRBV6-2 or TRBV6-3, with 9 bases aligning to TRBD1. CDR1 MNHEY and CDR2 SVGEGT come from the germline V gene. There are 13 residues in the CDR3. The DNA of the CDR3 is TGTGCCAGCAGCCCCGGGACAGGGAATGGGCAGTTCTTC. Translated: CASSPGTGNGQFF.

The chain carries TRBV7-9 and TRBJ2-7, with D perhaps matching TRBD1 (5 bases). Germline loops: CDR1 SEHNR, CDR2 FQNEAQ (reference sequence). The germline V and J ends were trimmed by 1 base and 6 bases, with 7 bases remaining between them. The CDR3 sequence is 12 residues long. CDR3 DNA sequence: TGTGCCAGCAGCTTAGAGGGGATCGAGCAGTACGTC. Protein product: CASSLEGIEQYV.

The chain links TRBV29-1 to TRBJ2-3, with D uncertain. The germline V gene encodes CDR1 SQVTM and CDR2 ANQGSEA. The CDR3 is 13 residues long. The V end was cut by 4 bases, the J end by 5 bases, with 13 bases between. DNA for the CDR3: TGCAGCGTTGGTCTGATGGAGCAAGATACGCAGTATTTT. This gives the protein CSVGLMEQDTQYF.

The J gene is TRBJ2-5, the V gene TRBV5-5; 7 bases agree with TRBD2. The CDR3 runs 15 residues. With 1 base clipped from V and 5 bases from J, the junction kept 8 bases outside the gene matches. The germline V gene has CDR1 SGHKS and CDR2 YYEKEE (reference sequence). CDR3 protein: CASSLSAAGVETQYF. The DNA for the CDR3 is TGTGCCAGCAGCTTGTCCGCGGCGGGGGTTGAGACCCAGTACTTC.

In its sample, this clonotype was seen a few times. The chain combines TRBV5-6 with TRBJ1-6, with 10 bases identical to TRBD1. The CDR3 is made up of 17 amino acids. Germline CDR1 is SGHDT and CDR2 is YYEEEE. V was pared by 4 bases and J by 4 bases, with 8 bases of the junction left unmatched. The CDR3, as DNA: TGTGCCAGCAGCCCAGGACAGGGGGTTTATTATAATTCACCCCTCCACTTT. This encodes CASSPGQGVYYNSPLHF. Full variable domain (rest looked up from reference TRBV5-6 and TRBJ1-6): DAGVTQSPTHLIKTRGQQVTLRCSPKSGHDTVSWYQQALGQGPQFIFQYYEEEERQRGNFPDRFSGHQFPNYSSELNVNALLLGDSALYLCASSPGQGVYYNSPLHFGNGTRLTVT.

This clonotype appeared a few times. This chain uses TRBV12-3 or TRBV12-4 with TRBJ1-2; D is ambiguous. Trimming stripped 1 base from V and 0 bases from J, with 6 bases between. This CDR3 spans 14 amino acids. CDR3 sequence: CASSLDLANYGYTF. The CDR3 region has the DNA TGTGCCAGCAGTTTAGATTTGGCTAACTATGGCTACACCTTC.

The chain employs TRBV4-3 and TRBJ1-4; no clear D. Trimming shortened V by 2 bases and J by 5 bases, and 9 bases separated the two germline ends. The CDR3 covers 14 residues. Germline V gene lookup returns CDR1 LGHNA and CDR2 YSLEER. CDR3 loop: CASSQNTENEKLFF. The DNA of the CDR3 is TGCGCCAGCAGCCAAAACACGGAAAATGAAAAACTGTTTTTT.

The chain combines TRBV3-1 with TRBJ1-5, with a possible D match to TRBD1 (5 bases). CDR3 length: 16 residues. Germline V lookup: CDR1 LGHDT, CDR2 YNNKEL (reference sequence). V dropped 1 base and J dropped 2 bases, with 12 bases sitting between them. CDR3 coding DNA: TGTGCCAGCAGCCAAGGGGGCGGAGTTGGCAATCAGCCCCAGCATTTT. Amino acids: CASSQGGGVGNQPQHF.

The V and J genes are TRBV12-3 or TRBV12-4 and TRBJ2-3, with D tentatively TRBD2 (5 bases). V was trimmed by 6 bases and J by 2 bases, leaving 15 bases between them. This CDR3 is built from 15 residues. CDR3 protein: CASRRPGSNTDTQYF. The CDR3 DNA sequence: TGTGCCAGCAGGAGACCGGGATCTAACACAGATACGCAGTATTTT.

This clonotype has only a few counts. The rearrangement links TRBV9 to TRBJ1-5, with 7 nucleotides matching TRBD1. This CDR3 has 14 amino acids. Germline CDR1 SGDLS, CDR2 YYNGEE. After removal of 4 bases from V and 6 bases from J, the junction contained 7 bases not matched to a gene. Written as DNA, the CDR3 is TGTGCCAGCAGCCCAAGTACAGGGGTTCAGCCCCAGCATTTT. Amino acids: CASSPSTGVQPQHF.

This clonotype was seen at least ten times. The chain combines TRBV3-1 with TRBJ2-5, with D perhaps assigned TRBD1 or TRBD2 (5 bases each). V was pared by 0 bases and J by 3 bases, with 5 bases between. Germline V lookup: CDR1 LGHDT, CDR2 YNNKEL (reference sequence). This CDR3 contains 13 residues. The CDR3 here is CASSQEGEETQYF. The CDR3 coding sequence is TGTGCCAGCAGCCAAGAGGGGGAAGAGACCCAGTACTTC.

The chain uses TRBV2 and TRBJ1-5, with D possibly TRBD1 on 5 matching bases. Germline V gene lookup returns CDR1 SNHLY and CDR2 FYNNEI. Trimming cost V 6 bases and J 0 bases, with 9 bases left between them. CDR3 size: 14 residues. The CDR3 DNA reads TGTGCCAGCAGGGGGCCTTATAGCAATCAGCCCCAGCATTTT. Translating it yields CASRGPYSNQPQHF.

This clonotype was found a few times. This sequence joins TRBV27 and TRBJ1-5; maybe TRBD1 (6 bases). The V gene's germline CDR1 is MNHEY and CDR2 SMNVEV (reference sequence). The CDR3 length is 13 residues. V gave up 3 bases and J gave up 6 bases, with 9 bases separating them. The CDR3 here is CASSLGARQPQHF. In DNA form, the CDR3 reads TGTGCCAGCAGTTTGGGGGCCCGTCAGCCCCAGCATTTT.